This entry describes one T cell receptor (beta chain). Trimming cost V 6 bases and J 3 bases; bases outside gene matches: 2. The CDR3 is 13 residues long. Germline CDR1 SGHTA, CDR2 FQGNSA. Both 60 Vbeta primers and 13 Jbeta primers went into the PCR. Profiled with immunoSEQ multiplex PCR; TCRdb holds only in-frame clones, not every one. Counted here are 150,000 to 200,000 clones, 80% to 90% occurring once; the ten biggest clones make up over 10%. These data are taken from a study of cytomegalovirus exposure and HLA in healthy donors. This clonotype was sampled from a woman aged 45-65 years in good health and CMV-seronegative. V and J are TRBV7-2 and TRBJ1-1; 9 nucleotides line up with TRBD1. Sequenced material: PBMCs. The CDR3 nucleotides are TGTGCCAGCAGAAGGGACAGGGACACTGAAGCTTTCTTT. As protein: CASRRDRDTEAFF.